Each of the 32 T cell receptor beta chains below was sequenced from the same sample in a study of T-cell reconstitution after alpha-beta-depleted transplantation in children. During its preparation, the TCRbeta library received unique molecular identifiers. Using its own MiXCR run on the PCR reads, TCRdb lists one record per CDR3 protein. The data contain 73,000 or so distinct CDR3 sequences, over 4.5% of them seen just once; the ten biggest clones take up 18%. The source was PBMCs, mostly from graft donor cells, collected 180 days after TCRalphabeta/CD19-depleted stem cell transplant. All receptors derive from a boy in the first two years of life who had a stem cell transplant for acute myeloid leukemia, so the T cells may come from the graft donor.

This clonotype was counted many times. The rearrangement uses TRBV20-1 and TRBJ2-3, with D perhaps TRBD2 (5 bases). The V and J ends lost 6 bases and 2 bases respectively, with 21 bases between them. CDR3 length: 16 residues. The germline V gene encodes CDR1 DFQATT and CDR2 SNEGSKA (reference sequence). DNA for the CDR3: TGCAGTGCCGGAAGGGTCGCTAGCTCGATCACAGATACGCAGTATTTT. This gives the protein CSAGRVASSITDTQYF.

As regards this clonotype: At one end, the junction sequence differs from germline, possibly due to a read error. The chain is built from TRBV3-1 and TRBJ2-2; 9 bases are shared with TRBD1. Germline lookup yields CDR1 LGHDT and CDR2 YNNKEL (reference sequence). This CDR3 has 19 amino acids. The CDR3 nucleotides are TGTGCCACCAGCCCACATGTCTCCGGGACAGGGATGTACACCGGGGAGCTGTTTTTT. Amino acids: CATSPHVSGTGMYTGELFF. Together with reference TRBV3-1 and TRBJ2-2, the CDR3 gives the full variable domain: DTAVSQTPKYLVTQMGNDKSIKCEQNLGHDTMYWYKQDSKKFLKIMFSYNNKELIINETVPNRFSPKSPDKAHLNLHINSLELGDSAVYFCATSPHVSGTGMYTGELFFGEGSRLTVL.

This clonotype was recorded at least ten times. The V gene is TRBV3-1, the J gene TRBJ2-1; D tentatively reads TRBD1 or TRBD2 (5 bases each). V was pared by 0 bases and J by 9 bases, with 15 bases between. CDR3 length: 15 residues. Germline V CDR1 and CDR2: LGHDT, YNNKEL (reference sequence). CDR3 sequence (DNA): TGTGCCAGCAGCCAAGATCCCTCAGGGACGACTGAGCAGTTCTTC. This gives the protein CASSQDPSGTTEQFF.

This clonotype was counted many times. The chain uses TRBV5-6 and TRBJ2-7; possible D gene TRBD2, 5 bases. V lost 7 bases and J 0 bases, leaving 14 bases between the germline ends. CDR3 length: 14 residues. Germline-derived CDR1 and CDR2 are SGHDT and YYEEEE. The CDR3 nucleotides read TGTGCCAGCGGTGGACTGGGGAGCTCCTACGAGCAGTACTTC. As protein: CASGGLGSSYEQYF.

This clonotype was counted at least ten times. The V call is TRBV24-1, the J call TRBJ2-3; a possible D gene is TRBD1 (6 bases). Germline assignment: CDR1 KGHDR and CDR2 SFDVKD. The CDR3 is made up of 15 amino acids. V was clipped by 2 bases and J by 2 bases, with 10 bases between them. The CDR3 region has the DNA TGTGCCACCAGTGATTCGGGACATTTCACAGATACGCAGTATTTT. Its translation: CATSDSGHFTDTQYF.

This clonotype has at least ten counts. The chain combines TRBV12-3 or TRBV12-4 with TRBJ1-3; possible D gene TRBD1, 5 bases. This CDR3 has 15 residues. The V gene lost 4 bases and the J gene lost 0 bases, with 10 bases spanning the gap. The CDR3 loop reads CASSSGDYSGNTIYF. CDR3 DNA: TGTGCCAGCAGTTCGGGGGATTACTCTGGAAACACCATATATTTT.

This clonotype was counted many times. The V gene is TRBV12-3 or TRBV12-4, the J gene TRBJ1-3; TRBD1 agrees at 7 bases. CDR3 length equals 15 residues. V gave up 5 bases and J gave up 0 bases; unmatched junction bases: 4. The CDR3 here is CASSRQGLSGNTIYF. The CDR3 DNA sequence: TGTGCCAGCAGTCGACAGGGCCTCTCTGGAAACACCATATATTTT.

The table lists this clonotype with many counts. The V and J genes are TRBV18 and TRBJ2-5; 9 bases line up with TRBD1. V shed 4 bases, J shed 2 bases, and the junction held 8 bases outside the gene matches. Looked up from germline, CDR1 is KGHSH and CDR2 is LQKENI. This CDR3 is 16 amino acids long. In nucleotides, the CDR3 is TGTGCCAGCTCACGCTACCACAGGGGGCTACAAGAGACCCAGTACTTC. Its protein product is CASSRYHRGLQETQYF. The full variable domain, completed using reference TRBV18 and TRBJ2-5, is NAGVMQNPRHLVRRRGQEARLRCSPMKGHSHVYWYRQLPEEGLKFMVYLQKENIIDESGMPKERFSAEFPKEGPSILRIQQVVRGDSAAYFCASSRYHRGLQETQYFGPGTRLLVL.

This clonotype was seen repeatedly, ten times or more. The chain is built from TRBV7-9 and TRBJ2-7; TRBD2 is a possible D gene (5 bases). Germline CDR1 reads SEHNR; CDR2 reads FQNEAQ (reference sequence). The V gene lost 5 bases and the J gene lost 1 base, with 9 bases spanning the gap. CDR3 length equals 13 residues. CDR3 DNA: TGTGCCAGCAGCCCAAGGGAGTCCTACGAGCAGTACTTC. Protein: CASSPRESYEQYF.

This clonotype was observed many times. In DNA form, the CDR3 reads TGTGCCAGCAGCTCCGGGACGGCTAACACCGGGGAGCTGTTTTTT. Translation gives CASSSGTANTGELFF. The chain carries TRBV11-2 and TRBJ2-2; either TRBD1 or TRBD2 may fit D (5 bases each). Germline loops: CDR1 SGHAT, CDR2 FQNNGV. The CDR3 runs 15 residues. Trimming removed 4 bases from V and 2 bases from J, with 11 bases in between.

This clonotype has a count of ten or more. The chain joins TRBV27 to TRBJ2-6, with no clear D. Looked up from germline, CDR1 is MNHEY and CDR2 is SMNVEV (reference sequence). The CDR3 is made up of 15 amino acids. V dropped 5 bases and J dropped 0 bases, with 8 bases sitting between them. CDR3 nucleotide sequence: TGTGCCAGCAGTGGGCGGTTCTCTGGGGCCAACGTCCTGACTTTC. Residues: CASSGRFSGANVLTF.

This clonotype was observed at least ten times. The chain uses TRBV20-1 and TRBJ2-1; tentative D call: TRBD2 (7 bases). The CDR3 has 13 amino acids. The V end was cut by 3 bases, the J end by 10 bases, with 16 bases between. From germline, CDR1 is DFQATT and CDR2 SNEGSKA (reference sequence). CDR3 in DNA: TGCAGTGCTAGCGGGGGGCCAGGTAGGGAGCAGTTCTTC. It codes for CSASGGPGREQFF.

This clonotype occurred many times. V is TRBV10-3 and J is TRBJ2-5; TRBD2 matches 8 bases. The J segment lost 2 bases and the V segment lost 10 bases, leaving 6 bases of the junction unmatched. Germline assignment: CDR1 ENHRY and CDR2 SYGVKD. The CDR3 loop spans 13 amino acids. This CDR3 reads CATRGGLQETQYF. For the CDR3, the DNA is TGTGCCACCCGGGGGGGTCTTCAAGAGACCCAGTACTTC.

The sample holds many counts of this clonotype. The chain is built from TRBV12-3 or TRBV12-4 and TRBJ1-2; D is unclear. The CDR3 covers 10 residues. Trimming stripped 2 bases from V and 8 bases from J, with 3 bases between. The CDR3 protein is CASSLRGYTF. The CDR3 DNA is TGTGCCAGCAGTTTACGGGGCTACACCTTC.

This clonotype was picked up many times. The V and J genes are TRBV5-1 and TRBJ2-2; 8 positions agree with TRBD1. In germline, CDR1 is SGHRS, CDR2 YFSETQ. V was pared by 1 base and J by 6 bases, with 8 bases of the junction left unmatched. CDR3 size: 16 residues. The CDR3 here is CASSLWAGGIAGELFF. The CDR3 DNA reads as TGCGCCAGCAGCTTGTGGGCAGGGGGCATCGCCGGGGAGCTGTTTTTT.

This clonotype was recorded many times. The chain recombines TRBV3-1 with TRBJ1-2; 7 positions agree with TRBD1. From germline, CDR1 is LGHDT and CDR2 YNNKEL (reference sequence). The CDR3 is made up of 15 amino acids. With 2 bases clipped from V and 7 bases from J, the junction kept 10 bases outside the gene matches. The CDR3 reads CASSQPGTAVSGYTF. The DNA for the CDR3 is TGTGCCAGCAGCCAACCCGGGACAGCTGTGTCTGGCTACACCTTC. Variable domain in full (rest from reference TRBV3-1 and TRBJ1-2): DTAVSQTPKYLVTQMGNDKSIKCEQNLGHDTMYWYKQDSKKFLKIMFSYNNKELIINETVPNRFSPKSPDKAHLNLHINSLELGDSAVYFCASSQPGTAVSGYTFGSGTRLTVV.

This clonotype was counted at least ten times. This chain joins TRBV20-1 and TRBJ2-1; 7 positions match TRBD2. V shed 0 bases and J 10 bases; nucleotides not matched to a gene: 6. This CDR3 region has 13 residues. From germline, CDR1 is DFQATT and CDR2 SNEGSKA (reference sequence). DNA for the CDR3: TGCAGTGCTAGAGATCCTGGCGGGGGAGAGCAGTTCTTC. Protein: CSARDPGGGEQFF.

Many counts were recorded for this clonotype. The rearrangement uses TRBV29-1 and TRBJ1-1; 9 nucleotides align to TRBD1. This CDR3 contains 17 residues. J was trimmed by 6 bases and V by 1 base; bases with no gene match: 15. Looked up from germline, CDR1 is SQVTM and CDR2 is ANQGSEA. The CDR3 spells CSVEATIGGQGGSEAFF. Here the CDR3 DNA reads TGCAGCGTTGAAGCCACGATAGGGGGACAGGGAGGCTCTGAAGCTTTCTTT.

This clonotype occurred many times. The rearrangement uses TRBV18 and TRBJ2-1, with no clear D. The CDR3 covers 16 residues. Trimming cost V 3 bases and J 1 base, with 13 bases left between them. Germline CDR1 and CDR2: KGHSH and LQKENI. In DNA, the CDR3 is TGTGCCAGCTCACCGGGGATTACGAGATCCTACAATGAGCAGTTCTTC. Protein: CASSPGITRSYNEQFF.

This clonotype came up many times. The chain carries TRBV20-1 and TRBJ2-7; 8 positions match TRBD2. After removal of 0 bases from V and 6 bases from J, the junction contained 10 bases not matched to a gene. The CDR3 runs to 15 residues. Germline V gives CDR1 DFQATT, CDR2 SNEGSKA (reference sequence). The CDR3 sequence: CSARDLSTGRGEQYF. CDR3 DNA: TGCAGTGCTAGAGATCTAAGCACCGGGAGGGGCGAGCAGTACTTC.

The table lists this clonotype with many counts. The rearrangement links TRBV19 to TRBJ1-2, with D maybe TRBD1 (5 bases). The CDR3 has 14 amino acids. The V gene's germline CDR1 is LNHDA and CDR2 SQIVND (reference sequence). V lost 4 bases, J lost 4 bases, and 13 bases lay in between. The CDR3 DNA reads as TGTGCCAGTAGTAACGGCGGGGGATCCTATGGCTACACCTTC. This codes for CASSNGGGSYGYTF.

This clonotype has at least ten counts. The rearrangement links TRBV20-1 to TRBJ2-3; TRBD1 agrees at 9 bases. The trim removed 5 bases at V and 2 bases at J, leaving 2 bases unmatched. Germline CDR1 reads DFQATT; CDR2 reads SNEGSKA (reference sequence). The CDR3 loop spans 13 amino acids. CDR3 sequence (DNA): TGCAGTGCTTGGACAGGGGCCACAGATACGCAGTATTTT. Translation: CSAWTGATDTQYF.

This clonotype occurred many times. The genes are TRBV5-1 and TRBJ1-4, with a possible D match to TRBD1 (5 bases). This CDR3 spans 16 amino acids. Germline CDR1 and CDR2: SGHRS and YFSETQ. Trimming removed 4 bases from V and 1 base from J, with 14 bases in between. CDR3 in DNA: TGCGCCAGCAGCGGAGGGGCGCGAAGAACTAATGAAAAACTGTTTTTT. This gives the protein CASSGGARRTNEKLFF.

The sample holds a few counts of this clonotype. The genes are TRBV18 and TRBJ2-1, with 10 bases identical to TRBD2. This CDR3 comprises 14 residues. V lost 4 bases to trimming and J lost 5 bases; unmatched junction nucleotides: 2. Germline V gene data show CDR1 as KGHSH and CDR2 as LQKENI. Here the CDR3 reads CASSLAGGNNEQFF. The DNA for the CDR3 is TGTGCCAGCTCACTAGCGGGGGGAAACAATGAGCAGTTCTTC.

This clonotype was found many times. The CDR3 DNA reads TGTGCCAGCAGTTGGGACAGTCTGAATGAAAAACTGTTTTTT. Translated, it gives CASSWDSLNEKLFF. V is TRBV12-3 or TRBV12-4 and J is TRBJ1-4; TRBD1 agrees at 7 bases. This CDR3 is 14 amino acids long. Unmatched junction bases numbered 4, after V lost 4 bases and J lost 5 bases.

This clonotype was counted at least ten times. The rearrangement joins TRBV12-3 or TRBV12-4 to TRBJ2-2; D remains ambiguous. The CDR3 spans 13 residues. Trimming pared 1 base from V and 5 bases from J, leaving 5 bases between. This CDR3 reads CASSLVSTGELFF. CDR3 nucleotides: TGTGCCAGCAGTTTAGTATCAACCGGGGAGCTGTTTTTT.

There are many counts of this clonotype. The chain has TRBV28 and TRBJ1-4; a possible D gene is TRBD1 (5 bases). The CDR3 is 14 residues long. Trimming stripped 2 bases from V and 4 bases from J, with 8 bases between. Germline CDR1 is MDHEN and CDR2 is SYDVKM. CDR3: CASSLRGLNEKLFF. CDR3 coding DNA: TGTGCCAGCAGTTTAAGGGGCCTTAATGAAAAACTGTTTTTT.

This clonotype was picked up many times. The genes are TRBV7-2 and TRBJ2-3; 8 bases agree with TRBD2. The CDR3 sequence is 15 residues long. The J segment lost 5 bases and the V segment lost 7 bases, leaving 11 bases of the junction unmatched. Germline-derived CDR1 and CDR2 are SGHTA and FQGNSA. CDR3 in DNA: TGTGCCAGCACTCAAAGACGGGGGGGGAGAGATACGCAGTATTTT. It translates to CASTQRRGGRDTQYF.

This clonotype was seen at least ten times. The V gene is TRBV2, the J gene TRBJ1-2, with D tentatively TRBD1 (6 bases). V lost 2 bases and J 3 bases, leaving 16 bases between the germline ends. The CDR3 is 16 residues long. CDR1 SNHLY and CDR2 FYNNEI come from the germline V gene. The CDR3 reads CASSESRGREDYGYTF. DNA of the CDR3: TGTGCCAGCAGTGAAAGTCGGGGGCGCGAGGACTATGGCTACACCTTC.

This clonotype showed up many times. The CDR3 sequence: CASRSLRTQGADTQYF. In DNA form, the CDR3 reads TGTGCCAGCAGGTCTCTTCGGACCCAGGGGGCAGATACGCAGTATTTT. The rearrangement links TRBV12-3 or TRBV12-4 to TRBJ2-3; 7 bases match TRBD1. This CDR3 spans 16 amino acids. The J segment lost 4 bases and the V segment lost 6 bases, leaving 13 bases of the junction unmatched.

This rearrangement joins TRBV7-6 to TRBJ2-5; 12 bases are a match to TRBD2. In germline, CDR1 is SGHVS, CDR2 FNYEAQ. V shed 5 bases and J 1 base; nucleotides not matched to a gene: 8. The CDR3 runs 17 residues. The DNA for the CDR3 is TGTGCCAGCAGCCACCGGACTAGCGGGGCTTCCCAAGAGACCCAGTACTTC. Its translation is CASSHRTSGASQETQYF.

There are many counts of this clonotype. V gene TRBV12-3 or TRBV12-4 combines with J gene TRBJ2-3; D remains unclear. V was cut by 2 bases and J by 1 base, with 4 bases left in between. CDR3 length equals 13 residues. CDR3 residues: CASSLYRTDTQYF. The CDR3 DNA is TGTGCCAGCAGTTTATACCGCACAGATACGCAGTATTTT.